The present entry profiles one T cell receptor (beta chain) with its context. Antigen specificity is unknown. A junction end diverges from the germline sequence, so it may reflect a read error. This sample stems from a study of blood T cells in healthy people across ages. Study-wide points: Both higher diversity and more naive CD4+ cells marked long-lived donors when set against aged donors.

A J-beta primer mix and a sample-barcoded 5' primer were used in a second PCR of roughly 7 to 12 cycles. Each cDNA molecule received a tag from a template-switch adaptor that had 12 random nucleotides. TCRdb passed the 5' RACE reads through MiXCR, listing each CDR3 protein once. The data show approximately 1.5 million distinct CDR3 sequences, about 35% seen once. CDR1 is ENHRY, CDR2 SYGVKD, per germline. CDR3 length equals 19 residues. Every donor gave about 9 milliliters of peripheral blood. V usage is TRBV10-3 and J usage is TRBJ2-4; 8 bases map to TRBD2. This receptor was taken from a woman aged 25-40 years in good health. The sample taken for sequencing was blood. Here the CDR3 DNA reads TGTGCCATCCTTAACGCCGGGAGGGTACTCAAGAGAGCCAAAAGCATTCAGTACTTC. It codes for CAILNAGRVLKRAKSIQYF.